This T cell receptor (beta chain) was documented in a study of blood T cells in healthy people across ages. Study-level points and caveats: Among T cells, TCR beta diversity per million cells dropped roughly linearly as age rose. Versus aged donors, long-lived donors had higher diversity and more naive CD4+ cells.

The germline V gene has CDR1 DFQATT and CDR2 SNEGSKA (reference sequence). V gave up 5 bases and J gave up 0 bases, with 14 bases separating them. The CDR3 contains 15 residues. Concerning this clonotype itself: No antigen is known for it.

The use of a sample-barcoded 5' primer and a J-beta primer mix characterized a second PCR of roughly 6 to 11 cycles. A template-switch adaptor with 12 random nucleotides tagged each cDNA molecule. TCRdb passed the 5' RACE reads through MiXCR, listing each CDR3 protein once. The table shows 1.2 million to 1.5 million distinct CDR3 sequences, with approximately 40% occurring only once. The chain employs TRBV20-1 and TRBJ2-1, with D possibly called TRBD1 or TRBD2 (5 bases each). The receptor's source is a woman in her late teens or twenties in good health. The sequenced material came from blood. The CDR3 is CSAPPAGSSYNEQFF. In DNA form, the CDR3 reads TGCAGTGCTCCACCGGCAGGGAGCTCCTACAATGAGCAGTTCTTC.